Listed below are T cell receptor beta chains from one sample, sequenced in a study of T cell repertoires in cytomegalovirus infection. TCRdb ran MiXCR on the reads and lists one entry per CDR3 protein. Here the sample spans 550,000 to 700,000 distinct CDR3 sequences, 40% being singletons. The antigens these receptors bind are not known. The material was cultured PBMCs, obtained from culture after CMV antigen stimulation. These receptors were taken from a human donor in good health (CMV status not recorded). Some clones in this sample may be carry-over from other donors' samples. Each CDR3 is given with its conserved first and last residue. D genes are given only for firm matches. Size values are once, few and many counts, or a class for expanded clones, and some rows have none.

d_gene: .
v_gene: TRBV12-3/TRBV12-4
abundance: .
j_gene: TRBJ2-7
CDR3nt: TGTGCCAGCTGTTGGGGTGGGGGATACGAGCAGTACTTC
CDR3aa: CASCWGGGYEQYF

d_gene: .
v_gene: TRBV7-8
abundance: .
j_gene: TRBJ1-1
CDR3nt: TGTGCCAGCAGCTTAAAGGACCCAGGGAGCAACACTGAAGCTTTCTTT
CDR3aa: CASSLKDPGSNTEAFF

d_gene: TRBD2
v_gene: TRBV10-2
abundance: few
j_gene: TRBJ2-7
CDR3nt: TGCGCCAGCAGCGCAGCGGGAGTAGGTGAGCAGTACTTC
CDR3aa: CASSAAGVGEQYF

d_gene: .
v_gene: TRBV29-1
abundance: few
j_gene: TRBJ2-5
CDR3nt: TGCAGCGTTGAAGTGAAAGAGACCCAGTACTTC
CDR3aa: CSVEVKETQYF

d_gene: .
v_gene: TRBV6-2/TRBV6-3
abundance: once
j_gene: TRBJ2-1
CDR3nt: TGTGCCAGCACCAAGGGCCCACTAGCCCCCCGGCCCTATGAGCAGTTCTTC
CDR3aa: CASTKGPLAPRPYEQFF

d_gene: .
v_gene: TRBV7-6
abundance: .
j_gene: TRBJ2-7
CDR3nt: TGTCCCAGCAGCCTAGCACCGGGACACCAAGAGTTGCAGTACTTC
CDR3aa: CPSSLAPGHQELQYF

d_gene: .
v_gene: TRBV7-2
abundance: .
j_gene: TRBJ2-2
CDR3nt: TGTGCCAGCAGCACCTATAGCGGCGGGGAGCTGTTTTTT
CDR3aa: CASSTYSGGELFF

d_gene: TRBD1
v_gene: TRBV6-5
abundance: few
j_gene: TRBJ2-4
CDR3nt: TGTGCCAGCAGTTCTGGGACAGGGAATTTAGGCAAAAACATTCAGTACTTC
CDR3aa: CASSSGTGNLGKNIQYF

d_gene: TRBD1
v_gene: TRBV7-7
abundance: few
j_gene: TRBJ2-7
CDR3nt: TGTGCCAGCAGCGAATACCCGGGACAGGGGGGTGAGCAGTACTTC
CDR3aa: CASSEYPGQGGEQYF

d_gene: .
v_gene: TRBV7-8
abundance: few
j_gene: TRBJ2-3
CDR3nt: TGTGCCAGCAGCTTTTACCCCACAGATACGCAGTATTTT
CDR3aa: CASSFYPTDTQYF

d_gene: .
v_gene: TRBV18
abundance: .
j_gene: TRBJ1-1
CDR3nt: TGTGCCAGCACGCCTGGGGGGGACACTGAAGCTTTCTTT
CDR3aa: CASTPGGDTEAFF

d_gene: .
v_gene: TRBV7-2
abundance: .
j_gene: TRBJ2-7
CDR3nt: TGTGCCAGCAGCCCCGGACGAGCATGGGGTGAGCAGTACTTC
CDR3aa: CASSPGRAWGEQYF

d_gene: .
v_gene: TRBV12-3/TRBV12-4
abundance: .
j_gene: TRBJ2-7
CDR3nt: TGTGCCAGCTCGAAAAAAGGGGCCGAGCAGTACTTC
CDR3aa: CASSKKGAEQYF

d_gene: .
v_gene: TRBV19
abundance: .
j_gene: TRBJ1-3
CDR3nt: TGTGCCAGTAGTCCGGGACGGAGGACCTCTGGAAACACCATATATTTT
CDR3aa: CASSPGRRTSGNTIYF

d_gene: .
v_gene: TRBV7-9
abundance: .
j_gene: TRBJ1-1
CDR3nt: TGTGCCAGCAGCCCCCCTGGGGGAAAGAACACTGAAGCTTTCTTT
CDR3aa: CASSPPGGKNTEAFF

d_gene: .
v_gene: TRBV19
abundance: few
j_gene: TRBJ2-1
CDR3nt: TGTGCCAGTAGTACCCGCGCCCCCGGGGGACACCATGAGCAGTTCTTC
CDR3aa: CASSTRAPGGHHEQFF

d_gene: .
v_gene: TRBV5-6
abundance: few
j_gene: TRBJ1-2
CDR3nt: TGTGCCAGCAGCTTGGGATGGAACTATGGCTACACCTTC
CDR3aa: CASSLGWNYGYTF

d_gene: TRBD1
v_gene: TRBV5-4
abundance: .
j_gene: TRBJ1-6
CDR3nt: TGTGCCAGCAGCTTGGAGACAGGGGGCGATTCACCCCTCCACTTT
CDR3aa: CASSLETGGDSPLHF

d_gene: TRBD2
v_gene: TRBV7-2
abundance: .
j_gene: TRBJ2-7
CDR3nt: TGTGCCAGCAGCTCTTATCTCGGGAGGGCCTACGAGCAGTACTTC
CDR3aa: CASSSYLGRAYEQYF

d_gene: .
v_gene: TRBV7-2
abundance: many
j_gene: TRBJ2-3
CDR3nt: TGTGCCAGCAGCTTAGTGGTGCGCATGGGCCCGGGACGGTCTGATACGCAGTATTTT
CDR3aa: CASSLVVRMGPGRSDTQYF

d_gene: .
v_gene: TRBV7-9
abundance: .
j_gene: TRBJ2-7
CDR3nt: TGTGCCAGCAGCTTACCGGGGAACTCCTACGAGCAGTACTTC
CDR3aa: CASSLPGNSYEQYF

d_gene: TRBD1
v_gene: TRBV7-9
abundance: .
j_gene: TRBJ2-7
CDR3nt: TGTGCCAGCAGCGACCCTCGACAGGGGGCAAGGTACGAGCAGTACTTC
CDR3aa: CASSDPRQGARYEQYF

d_gene: .
v_gene: TRBV7-6
abundance: few
j_gene: TRBJ1-2
CDR3nt: TGTGCCAGCAGCCTACAGGGCTTGAACTATGGCTACACCTTC
CDR3aa: CASSLQGLNYGYTF

d_gene: TRBD1
v_gene: TRBV15
abundance: .
j_gene: TRBJ2-3
CDR3nt: TGTGCCACCAGCAGACAGGGGGACCCCAGCACAGATACGCAGTATTTT
CDR3aa: CATSRQGDPSTDTQYF

d_gene: .
v_gene: TRBV18
abundance: .
j_gene: TRBJ2-3
CDR3nt: TGTGCCAGCTCAACGGACGGACAAGATACGCAGTATTTT
CDR3aa: CASSTDGQDTQYF

d_gene: TRBD1
v_gene: TRBV7-6
abundance: .
j_gene: TRBJ2-7
CDR3nt: TGTGCCAGCAGCTTATTGGGGACAGGGGGGTACGAGCAGTACTTC
CDR3aa: CASSLLGTGGYEQYF

d_gene: TRBD2
v_gene: TRBV7-2
abundance: few
j_gene: TRBJ2-3
CDR3nt: TGTGCCAGCAGCATACTATGGCCAACAGCGGGGGACCCCACAGATACGCAGTATTTT
CDR3aa: CASSILWPTAGDPTDTQYF

d_gene: .
v_gene: TRBV4-1
abundance: .
j_gene: TRBJ2-2
CDR3nt: TGCGCCAGCAGCCTCAGGACGGGCGGGGAGCTGTTTTTT
CDR3aa: CASSLRTGGELFF

d_gene: .
v_gene: TRBV25-1
abundance: .
j_gene: TRBJ2-2
CDR3nt: TGTGCCAGCAGTGAATTCGCCGGGGAGCTGTTTTTT
CDR3aa: CASSEFAGELFF

d_gene: TRBD2
v_gene: TRBV7-2
abundance: .
j_gene: TRBJ2-1
CDR3nt: TGTGCCAGCAGCTTAGGGGGGGAGCTAGCGGGGGGTGAGCAGTTCTTC
CDR3aa: CASSLGGELAGGEQFF

d_gene: .
v_gene: TRBV27
abundance: .
j_gene: TRBJ1-2
CDR3nt: TGTGCCAGCAGTGGGGTCCACAGGTCAGGGGAAGGCTACACCTTC
CDR3aa: CASSGVHRSGEGYTF

d_gene: .
v_gene: TRBV7-2
abundance: .
j_gene: TRBJ2-4
CDR3nt: TGTGCCAGCAGCTCTTGGCCGGACGTAGCCAAAAACATTCAGTACTTC
CDR3aa: CASSSWPDVAKNIQYF

d_gene: .
v_gene: TRBV12-3/TRBV12-4
abundance: .
j_gene: TRBJ2-3
CDR3nt: TGTGCCAGCAGTTTAGGGTCTAGCTTGGCTACGCAGTATTTT
CDR3aa: CASSLGSSLATQYF

d_gene: .
v_gene: TRBV7-2
abundance: few
j_gene: TRBJ2-7
CDR3nt: TGTGCCAGCAGCCCGCTGGGGGGGGGACAGAAACCGTACGAGCAGTACTTC
CDR3aa: CASSPLGGGQKPYEQYF

d_gene: TRBD1
v_gene: TRBV6-2/TRBV6-3
abundance: few
j_gene: TRBJ1-1
CDR3nt: TGTGCCAGCAGGGAACGGGACAGCGGTTCGGCTTTCTTT
CDR3aa: CASRERDSGSAFF

d_gene: .
v_gene: TRBV12-3/TRBV12-4
abundance: .
j_gene: TRBJ1-3
CDR3nt: TGTGCCAGCAGAGTGGCAAGCTCTGGAAACACCATATATTTT
CDR3aa: CASRVASSGNTIYF

d_gene: TRBD1
v_gene: TRBV9
abundance: .
j_gene: TRBJ2-3
CDR3nt: TGTGCCAGCAGCGCGGACAGGGCTACGCAGTATTTT
CDR3aa: CASSADRATQYF